The entry that follows covers one TCR beta chain sequence. The antigen this receptor binds is unknown. There are no base qualities to consult, and no much larger clone falls within one base. Library construction relied on the immunoSEQ multiplex PCR assay. The authors' analysis ran thus. To diagnose cytomegalovirus status from the catalog of TCR beta chain sequences, a statistical classification framework was built. Not all clones reach the TCRdb copy of this immuneACCESS table, which keeps in-frame sequences only. Checked studies attribute under half of the gap to unresolved V genes and leave the rest unexplained. For V, J and clone size, that table is used; D and trimming come from the DNA. For this sample the table gives more than 95,000 clones, of which around 83% were detected only once. The top ten clones comprise 4% of the sample. This entry is derived from a study of cytomegalovirus exposure and HLA in healthy donors (dated by TCRdb to 2016 to 2017). In terms of the full investigation: The roughly 650 repertoires of the first cohort and the roughly 120 validation repertoires were produced on the same platform, according to a later analysis. The study combined high-throughput TCR immunosequencing, statistical association of individual TCRs with disease status, and machine learning to predict cytomegalovirus infection status. A separate validation cohort of roughly 120 different subjects was used in addition to the 666-subject first cohort. The study was designed to test whether signatures of past pathogen exposure could be identified by cataloging public T cell receptors. Here is what the overall study found, with its caveats: A few of the identified cytomegalovirus-associated TCR beta chains were confirmed in vitro to be specific for cytomegalovirus antigens. The authors suggested that the approach could potentially be generalized to other disease states and immunological phenotypes. In the study, some 160 TCR beta chains were listed as associated with cytomegalovirus. While some public TCRs were present in many individuals, most TCR sequences turned up only very rarely across donors. In both the original and validation cohorts, the classifier was reported to diagnose cytomegalovirus status with high specificity and sensitivity. The validation cohort had no HLA typing available for a later analysis, so co-occurrence within that cohort was assessed over all 120 or so repertoires. Of the cluster scores, approximately 95% were above 0 in a later analysis, which found that TCRs clustered in the first cohort also tended to co-occur in the 95 to 150 validation repertoires.

The donors belonged to the validation cohort of about 130 subjects, which was separate from the approximately 700-subject first cohort. Cut back by 4 bases and 3 bases, the V and J ends lie 20 bases apart. The CDR3 measures 17 amino acids from cysteine to phenylalanine. The only DNA kept is the CDR3, 51 bases in frame from the first base. As encoded in the germline V gene, CDR1 is SGHDT while CDR2 is YYEEEE. The receptor was derived from a woman aged 18-29 years in good health and CMV-seropositive. This sequence uses TRBV5-6 and TRBJ1-3; a tentative D match to TRBD1 spans 6 bases. Sequencing was carried out using PBMCs. Read as DNA, the sequence is TGTGCCAGCAGCGCACTAGGGGGGGGGCAGAGTGGAAACACCATATATTTT. This is translated as CASSALGGGQSGNTIYF.